This T cell receptor beta chain was observed in a study of cytomegalovirus exposure and HLA in healthy donors. Germline CDR1 is SGHNT and CDR2 is YYREEE (reference sequence). This CDR3 has 19 residues. The V gene end was trimmed by 3 bases and the J gene end by 6 bases; junction bases not matched to a gene: 14. PCR involved 60 Vbeta and 13 Jbeta primers. Produced via immunoSEQ multiplex PCR; TCRdb's table is partial and in-frame only. The sample consists of roughly 150,000 clones, around two thirds of them appearing once. This sequence joins TRBV5-4 and TRBJ2-2; 13 bases are shared with TRBD2. The receptor's source is a man aged 30 to 45 in good health and CMV-seropositive. Sequenced material: PBMCs. The CDR3, as DNA: TGTGCCAGCAGCTCCTCGACTAGCGGGAGGACGCCCTACGCCGGGGAGCTGTTTTTT. Amino acids: CASSSSTSGRTPYAGELFF.